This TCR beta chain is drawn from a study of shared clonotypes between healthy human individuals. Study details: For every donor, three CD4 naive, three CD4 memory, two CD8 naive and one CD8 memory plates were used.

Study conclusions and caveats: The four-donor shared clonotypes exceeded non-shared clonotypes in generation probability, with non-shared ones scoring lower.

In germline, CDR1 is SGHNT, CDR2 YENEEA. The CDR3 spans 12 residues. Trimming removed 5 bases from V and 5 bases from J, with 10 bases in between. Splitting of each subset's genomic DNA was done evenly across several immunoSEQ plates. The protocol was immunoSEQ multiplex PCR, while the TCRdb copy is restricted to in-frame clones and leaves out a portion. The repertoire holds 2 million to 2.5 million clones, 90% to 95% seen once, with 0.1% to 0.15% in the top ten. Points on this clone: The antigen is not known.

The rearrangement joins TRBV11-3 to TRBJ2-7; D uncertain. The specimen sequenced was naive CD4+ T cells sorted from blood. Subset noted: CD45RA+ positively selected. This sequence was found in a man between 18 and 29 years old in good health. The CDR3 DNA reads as TGTGCCAGCAGCGGTGATGGTAACGAGCAGTACTTC. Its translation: CASSGDGNEQYF.